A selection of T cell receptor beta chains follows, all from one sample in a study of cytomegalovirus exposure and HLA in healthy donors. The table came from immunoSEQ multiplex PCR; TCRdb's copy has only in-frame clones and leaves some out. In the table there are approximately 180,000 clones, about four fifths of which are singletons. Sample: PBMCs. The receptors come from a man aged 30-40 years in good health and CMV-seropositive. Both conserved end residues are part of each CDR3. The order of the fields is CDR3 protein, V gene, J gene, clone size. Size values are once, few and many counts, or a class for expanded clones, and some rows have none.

CATKLGRVAATYEQYF	TRBV7-8	TRBJ2-7	.
CASSLSLQGPNIQYF	TRBV27	TRBJ2-4	.
CASSLEPAGAYEQYF	TRBV5-8	TRBJ2-7	.
CASSLPPGQGRDEQYF	TRBV6-5	TRBJ2-7	.
CASSLDRGGTDTQYF	TRBV2	TRBJ2-3	.
CASSWGQAQGYTEAFF	TRBV5-1	TRBJ1-1	.
CASSGPMNTEAFF	TRBV7-6	TRBJ1-1	.
CAWSPTGYTEAFF	TRBV30	TRBJ1-1	.
CASSMGQPWSSYNEQFF	TRBV27	TRBJ2-1	.
CASSKQGINQPQHF	TRBV27	TRBJ1-5	.
CASSSPQGAYEQYF	TRBV27	TRBJ2-7	.
CASNWTPTTNEKLFF	TRBV2	TRBJ1-4	.
CASSYAGVEGYTF	TRBV6-5	TRBJ1-2	.
CASSTPDNEQFF	TRBV28	TRBJ2-1	.
CASTAYPYNEQFF	TRBV28	TRBJ2-1	.
CASSEVAENTEAFF	TRBV6-5	TRBJ1-1	few
CASGSPGGFSTDTQYF	TRBV12-5	TRBJ2-3	.
CASSLQRGSGSEAFF	TRBV4-3	TRBJ1-1	.
CASSPYYLPYEQYF	TRBV27	TRBJ2-7	few
CASSSLKRLSRYYGYTF	TRBV7-9	TRBJ1-2	.